The 10 T cell receptor beta chains reported below all come from one sample, sequenced in a study of cytomegalovirus exposure and HLA in healthy donors. The study ran its PCR with 60 Vbeta and 13 Jbeta primers. The repertoire was sequenced with immunoSEQ multiplex PCR; TCRdb's copy has only in-frame clones and lacks some. This repertoire shows under 200,000 clones, over 70% found once; its top ten account for 1.4%. The sample was PBMCs. Receptors were obtained from a woman younger than 45 in good health and CMV-seronegative.

Concerning this clone itself: Relative to the germline gene, one junction end is altered; a read error may explain this. The J gene is TRBJ1-2, the V gene TRBV28; no firm D call. The CDR3 consists of 13 residues. The V gene's germline CDR1 is MDHEN and CDR2 SYDVKM. CDR3 nucleotides: TGTGCCAGCAGTTCCATGGAGACGAGTGGCCACACCTTC. This sequence encodes CASSSMETSGHTF.

The count of this clone is one. The rearrangement uses TRBV6-6 and TRBJ1-5; 12 bases agree with TRBD1. Germline assignment: CDR1 MNHNY and CDR2 SVGAGI (reference sequence). The CDR3 totals 16 residues. With V trimmed by 2 bases and J by 6 bases, 5 bases remained unmatched. CDR3 nucleotides: TGTGCCAGCAGTTACGAACGGGACAGGGGGCTTCAGCCCCAGCATTTT. Amino acid sequence: CASSYERDRGLQPQHF.

The chain recombines TRBV10-3 with TRBJ2-1, with 9 positions matching TRBD1. Trimming cost V 7 bases and J 6 bases; bases outside gene matches: 10. The CDR3 runs to 15 residues. Germline CDR1 is ENHRY and CDR2 is SYGVKD. This chain's CDR3 is CAITYGTGSGNEQFF. CDR3 coding DNA: TGTGCCATCACGTATGGGACAGGGTCTGGCAATGAGCAGTTCTTC.

The V call is TRBV27, the J call TRBJ1-2; 9 nucleotides line up with TRBD1. The germline CDR1 and CDR2 sequences are MNHEY and SMNVEV (reference sequence). Germline trimming cut 7 bases from V and 10 bases from J; bases unmatched to any gene: 19. The CDR3 is made up of 16 amino acids. Written as DNA, the CDR3 is TGTGCCAGCACCCCACTACAGACAGGGGGAAGGAAGGTCTACACCTTC. It is translated as CASTPLQTGGRKVYTF.

CDR3 in DNA: TGTGCCAGCAGTAGAGGGGGAGGGTACTACGAGCAGTACTTC. Protein: CASSRGGGYYEQYF. V is TRBV6-6 and J is TRBJ2-7, with a possible D match to TRBD2 (7 bases). The CDR3 length is 14 residues. Germline V gene lookup returns CDR1 MNHNY and CDR2 SVGAGI (reference sequence). Trimming cost V 5 bases and J 3 bases, with 14 bases left between them.

This chain connects TRBV15 to TRBJ1-6, with a possible D match to TRBD1 (5 bases). This CDR3 region has 15 residues. Germline V gene lookup returns CDR1 LNHNV and CDR2 YYDKDF (reference sequence). V was shortened by 0 bases and J by 9 bases, with 12 bases between the two germline ends. CDR3 region: CATSRDPGIGSPLHF. As DNA, the CDR3 is TGTGCCACCAGCAGAGATCCAGGGATCGGTTCACCCCTCCACTTT.

This clone was counted once. The chain uses TRBV6-1 and TRBJ2-1, with 11 bases fitting TRBD2. V was pared by 1 base and J by 8 bases, with 4 bases of the junction left unmatched. The CDR3 runs 15 residues. The germline V gene has CDR1 MNHNS and CDR2 SASEGT. The CDR3 loop is CASSEVAGGPDEQFF. CDR3 bases: TGTGCCAGCAGTGAAGTAGCGGGGGGGCCCGATGAGCAGTTCTTC.

This chain joins TRBV5-4 and TRBJ1-2; no reliable D call. Germline V CDR1 and CDR2: SGHNT, YYREEE (reference sequence). V was shortened by 4 bases and J by 0 bases, with 7 bases between the two germline ends. This CDR3 comprises 13 residues. The CDR3 DNA reads as TGTGCCAGCAGCCACAGAACTAACTATGGCTACACCTTC. Protein: CASSHRTNYGYTF.

This clone was observed a few times. CDR3 nucleotides: TGCGCCAGCAGCCCAGGAGGCGGGCGCGACCAGTACTTC. It is translated as CASSPGGGRDQYF. This rearrangement joins TRBV4-1 to TRBJ2-5; tentative D call: TRBD2 (5 bases). V dropped 4 bases and J dropped 10 bases, with 16 bases sitting between them. The germline V gene encodes CDR1 MGHRA and CDR2 YSYEKL. There are 13 residues in the CDR3.

With respect to this clone: This same CDR3 is encoded by further DNA sequences in the sample. The chain carries TRBV6-1 and TRBJ2-1, with D unresolved. Trimming pared 6 bases from V and 1 base from J, leaving 7 bases between. CDR1 and CDR2 (germline): MNHNS, SASEGT. This CDR3 spans 13 amino acids. DNA of the CDR3: TGTGCCAGCAGGGCGGCTTCCTACAATGAGCAGTTCTTC. Residues: CASRAASYNEQFF.